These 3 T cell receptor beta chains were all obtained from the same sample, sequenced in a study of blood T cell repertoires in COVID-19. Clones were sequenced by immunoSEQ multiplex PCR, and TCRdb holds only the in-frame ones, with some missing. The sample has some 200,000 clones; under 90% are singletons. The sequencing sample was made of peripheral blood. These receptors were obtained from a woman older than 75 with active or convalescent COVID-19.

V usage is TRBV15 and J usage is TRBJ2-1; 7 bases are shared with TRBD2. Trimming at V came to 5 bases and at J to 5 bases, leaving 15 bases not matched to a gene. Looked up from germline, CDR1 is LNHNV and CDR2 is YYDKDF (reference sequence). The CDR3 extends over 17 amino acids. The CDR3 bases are TGTGCCACCAGCTCGTGGGGGGAGGGCCCTCGGGACAATGAGCAGTTCTTC. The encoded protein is CATSSWGEGPRDNEQFF. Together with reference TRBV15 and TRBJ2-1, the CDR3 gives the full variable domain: DAMVIQNPRYQVTQFGKPVTLSCSQTLNHNVMYWYQQKSSQAPKLLFHYYDKDFNNEADTPDNFQSRRPNTSFCFLDIRSPGLGDTAMYLCATSSWGEGPRDNEQFFGPGTRLTVL.

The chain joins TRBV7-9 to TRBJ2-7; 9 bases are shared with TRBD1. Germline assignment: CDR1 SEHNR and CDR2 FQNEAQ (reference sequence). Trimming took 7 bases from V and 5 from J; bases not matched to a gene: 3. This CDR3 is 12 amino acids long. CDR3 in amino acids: CASTRTGDEQYF. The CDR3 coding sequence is TGTGCCAGCACCAGGACAGGGGACGAGCAGTACTTC.

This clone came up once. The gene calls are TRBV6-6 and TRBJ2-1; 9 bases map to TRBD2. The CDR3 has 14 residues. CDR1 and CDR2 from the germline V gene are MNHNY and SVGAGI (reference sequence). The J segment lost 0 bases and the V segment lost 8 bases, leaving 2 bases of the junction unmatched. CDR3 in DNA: TGTGCCAGCCGACTAGCGGTCTCCTACAATGAGCAGTTCTTC. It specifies CASRLAVSYNEQFF.